Listed below are T cell receptor beta chains from one sample, sequenced in a study of identifying expanded T cells in peripheral blood. Assay: immunoSEQ multiplex PCR; the TCRdb copy retains only in-frame clones and omits some. The sample records about 98,000 clones, approximately 88% being singletons. The sequencing input was blood. All receptors derive from a person aged 18 to 75 in good health. The CDR3 runs from the conserved cysteine through the conserved F or W. The order of the fields is clone size, J gene, V gene, D gene, CDR3 DNA, CDR3 protein. The D gene is left open where the match is weak. Some rows mark clone size as missing; the rest say once, few, many or name a class of expanded clone.

>-|TRBJ1-5|TRBV20-1|-
TGCAGTGCTAGTAGGGATCAGCCCCAGCATTTT
CSASRDQPQHF
>-|TRBJ2-1|TRBV6-5|-
TGTGCCAGCAGTTACTCGATTACGAAGTACAATGAGCAGTTCTTC
CASSYSITKYNEQFF
>-|TRBJ1-2|TRBV7-2|TRBD1
TGTGCCAGCAGCTTACCAGAGGGGGCAATCGATGGCTACACCTTC
CASSLPEGAIDGYTF
>-|TRBJ1-6|TRBV7-6|-
TGTGCCAGCAGCCAAGTACCGAGGAGCTCCTATAATTCACCCCTCCACTTT
CASSQVPRSSYNSPLHF
>-|TRBJ2-1|TRBV28|-
TGTGCCAGCAGGAAGACTTCCTACAATGAGCAGTTCTTC
CASRKTSYNEQFF
>-|TRBJ1-4|TRBV18|TRBD1
TGTGCCAGCTCACCAGGACAGGGGGACGAAAAACTGTTTTTT
CASSPGQGDEKLFF
>-|TRBJ2-7|TRBV7-9|TRBD2
TGTGCCAGCAACCCTGGGGGGGGCTACGAGCAGTACTTC
CASNPGGGYEQYF
>once|TRBJ2-1|TRBV7-9|-
TGTGCCAGCAGCTTAGACAGGGCCGATGAGCAGTTCTTC
CASSLDRADEQFF
>-|TRBJ1-5|TRBV19|-
TGTGCCAGTAGTATAGCCAGGGAGAGCAATCAGCCCCAGCATTTT
CASSIARESNQPQHF
>-|TRBJ2-3|TRBV7-2|-
TGTGCCAGCAGCCCCATGGGGGCCAGCACAGATACGCAGTATTTT
CASSPMGASTDTQYF
>-|TRBJ2-7|TRBV2|TRBD2
TGTGCCAGCAGTGGAGGGCTAGCGGGAAGCGAGCAGTACTTC
CASSGGLAGSEQYF
>once|TRBJ1-5|TRBV2|-
TGTGCCAGCAGTCCGGCAGGGCTGAGCAATCAGCCCCAGCATTTT
CASSPAGLSNQPQHF
>-|TRBJ2-7|TRBV28|-
TGTGCCAGCGGTACGGGGCTCTCCTACGAGCAGTACTTC
CASGTGLSYEQYF
>-|TRBJ1-1|TRBV11-1|-
TGTGCCAGCAGCCCCGGGACAATGAACACTGAAGCTTTCTTT
CASSPGTMNTEAFF
>-|TRBJ2-1|TRBV7-2|TRBD1
TGTGCCAGCACCTTGAGTCCGGGACAGGGCAACAATGAGCAGTTCTTC
CASTLSPGQGNNEQFF
>-|TRBJ2-7|TRBV5-4|TRBD2
TGTGCCAGCAGCTTGGACGTAGCGGGAGGGGCCTACGAGCAGTACTTC
CASSLDVAGGAYEQYF
>-|TRBJ2-1|TRBV18|TRBD1
TGTGCCAGCTCACCACGACAGGGGGCTTACAATGAGCAGTTCTTC
CASSPRQGAYNEQFF
>-|TRBJ2-7|TRBV5-5|-
TGTGCCAGCAGCTTGGGGTCCGGAGTGATATACGAGCAGTACTTC
CASSLGSGVIYEQYF
>-|TRBJ2-7|TRBV21-1|-
TGTGCCAGCAGCATGCGGGACAGGGTCCCCGAGCAGTACTTC
CASSMRDRVPEQYF
>-|TRBJ2-7|TRBV7-3|TRBD2
TGTGCCAGCAGCCCAGGCGGGGGGGCCCGGTCCTACGAGCAGTACTTC
CASSPGGGARSYEQYF
>-|TRBJ2-3|TRBV19|TRBD2
TGTGCCAGTAGTATCGAGCCCCAACTAGCGGACACTTGGGCAGATACGCAGTATTTT
CASSIEPQLADTWADTQYF
>-|TRBJ2-3|TRBV10-1|-
TGCGCCAGCAGTGAGTCTAAGGGGGTTACGCAGTATTTT
CASSESKGVTQYF
>-|TRBJ2-1|TRBV9|TRBD2
TGTGCCAGCAGCGTAGCTGTAGGGCGGGGGGGCCTGAATGAGCAGTTCTTC
CASSVAVGRGGLNEQFF
>-|TRBJ2-1|TRBV5-8|-
TGTGCCAGCAGTGGCATGCGGACGAGAAACAATGAGCAGTTCTTC
CASSGMRTRNNEQFF
>-|TRBJ1-1|TRBV7-2|TRBD1
TGTGCCAGCAGACGGGACAGGGCGATTGGCACTGAAGCTTTCTTT
CASRRDRAIGTEAFF
>few|TRBJ2-4|TRBV19|-
TGTGCCAGTAGTATCCGGGGGCACATTCAGTACTTC
CASSIRGHIQYF
>-|TRBJ2-7|TRBV29-1|-
TGCAGCGCATACAGCGGCCTCGAGCAGTACTTC
CSAYSGLEQYF
>once|TRBJ2-7|TRBV4-3|-
TGCGCCAGCAGCCAAGATCTCGGGCGGCTACCCGACGAGCAGTACTTC
CASSQDLGRLPDEQYF
>-|TRBJ2-5|TRBV6-1|-
TGTGCCAGCAGTGACCCAAGGACAGGAGGGGAGACCCAGTACTTC
CASSDPRTGGETQYF
>few|TRBJ2-2|TRBV5-5|TRBD1
TGTGCCAGCAAATCCCCTGACAGGGGGCGCCCCGGGGAGCTGTTTTTT
CASKSPDRGRPGELFF
>-|TRBJ2-2|TRBV7-9|-
TGTGCCAGCAGCTTAGTCCGCTCCTACACCGGGGAGCTGTTTTTT
CASSLVRSYTGELFF